Presented here are 4 T cell receptor beta chains from one specimen sequenced in a study of CD8+ T cells in alopecia areata. TCR sequencing used cDNA made by reverse transcription of extracted RNA. Method: immunoSEQ multiplex PCR; TCRdb's copy keeps in-frame clones and lacks some. This table has 50,000 to 70,000 clones, about 40% appearing once. Sequencing was done on a sample of NKG2D-low CD8+ T cells sorted from blood. These receptors came from a human donor with alopecia areata.

This clone was recorded a few times. V gene TRBV19 combines with J gene TRBJ1-1, with D maybe TRBD1 (6 bases). The CDR3 contains 13 residues. CDR1 and CDR2 from the germline V gene are LNHDA and SQIVND (reference sequence). The V and J ends lost 8 bases and 5 bases respectively, with 15 bases between them. The CDR3 reads CASLLTTGTEAFF. The DNA for the CDR3 is TGTGCCAGTCTCCTTACGACAGGAACTGAAGCTTTCTTT.

The chain is built from TRBV25-1 and TRBJ2-7; the D call may be TRBD1 or TRBD2 (5 bases each). Germline V gene sequence: CDR1 MGHDK, CDR2 SYGVNS. The ends were cut back, 1 base at V and 3 bases at J, with 7 bases in the middle. The CDR3 contains 13 residues. The CDR3 DNA is TGTGCCAGCAGTGAATGGGGGTTCTACGAGCAGTACTTC. Its protein product is CASSEWGFYEQYF.

The chain is built from TRBV4-2 and TRBJ1-1, with D tentatively TRBD1 (5 bases). Trimming pared 4 bases from V and 7 bases from J, leaving 13 bases between. This CDR3 comprises 13 residues. Germline V CDR1 and CDR2: LGHNA, YNFKEQ. CDR3 sequence reads: CASSPGDFLEAFF. As DNA, the CDR3 is TGTGCCAGCAGCCCTGGGGACTTCCTTGAAGCTTTCTTT.

This clone showed up just a few times. In DNA, the CDR3 is TGTGCCAGCAGCTCCGAGGCGGGGAGGCTGGATACGCAGTATTTT. Translating gives CASSSEAGRLDTQYF. This rearrangement joins TRBV7-9 to TRBJ2-3; a possible D gene is TRBD2 (6 bases). Germline V CDR1 and CDR2: SEHNR, FQNEAQ (reference sequence). The CDR3 loop spans 15 amino acids. V lost 4 bases to trimming and J lost 6 bases, with 17 bases between them.